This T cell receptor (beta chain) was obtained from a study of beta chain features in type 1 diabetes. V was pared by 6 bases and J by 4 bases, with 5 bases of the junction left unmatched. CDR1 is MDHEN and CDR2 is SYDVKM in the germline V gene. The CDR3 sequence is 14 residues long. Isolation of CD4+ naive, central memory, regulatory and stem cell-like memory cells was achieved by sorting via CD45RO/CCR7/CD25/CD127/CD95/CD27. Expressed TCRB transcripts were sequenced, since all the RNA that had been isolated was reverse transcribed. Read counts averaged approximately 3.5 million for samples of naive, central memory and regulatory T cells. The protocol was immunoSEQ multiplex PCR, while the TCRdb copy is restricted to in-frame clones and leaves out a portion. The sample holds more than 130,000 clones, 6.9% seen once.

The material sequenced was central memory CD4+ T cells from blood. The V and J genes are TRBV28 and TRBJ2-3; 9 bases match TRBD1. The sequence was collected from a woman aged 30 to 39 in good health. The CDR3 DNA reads TGTGCCAGCAGGGGGACAGGGAATCCAGATACGCAGTATTTT. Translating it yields CASRGTGNPDTQYF.